The 28 T cell receptor beta chains below were found in one sample sequenced in a study of tissue T cells after allogeneic stem cell transplantation. The protocol was immunoSEQ multiplex PCR, while the TCRdb copy is restricted to in-frame clones and leaves out a portion. The table includes tens of thousands of clones, 55% to 80% detected once. Sequences were obtained from spleen. Source of these receptors: a female BALB/c mouse in good health. Strain haplotype at MHC: H2-d.

For this clone: Mouse germline and gene names are used. The read terminates 1 residue ahead of where the CDR3 ends, so the germline J gene completes it. The chain links TRBV13-2 to TRBJ2-4, with TRBD1 as a possible D gene (6 bases). Trimming took 0 bases from V and 0 from J, leaving 8 bases between them. Germline V gene sequence: CDR1 NNHNN, CDR2 SYGAGS (reference sequence). This CDR3 has 15 amino acids. CDR3 loop: CASGDARGSQNTLYF. CDR3 DNA, as far as it was read: TGTGCCAGCGGTGATGCCAGGGGTAGTCAAAACACCTTGTAC.

As regards this clone: Gene names are mouse gene names. The sequence runs out 1 residue before the end of the CDR3; the remainder is reconstructed from the germline J gene. The chain uses TRBV5 and TRBJ2-2; D uncertain. The CDR3 contains 12 residues. Germline lookup yields CDR1 LGHNA and CDR2 YNLKQL (reference sequence). The V end was cut by 4 bases, the J end by 4 bases, with 4 bases between. Incomplete CDR3 DNA: TGTGCCAGCAGCCCCACCACCGGGCAGCTCTAC. The encoded protein is CASSPTTGQLY. The full CDR3 sequence reads CASSPTTGQLYF.

Concerning this clone itself: The gene symbols are mouse symbols. The read falls 1 residue short of the CDR3 end, and the missing part is taken from the germline J gene. The V call is TRBV13-2, the J call TRBJ1-1, with 7 bases that match TRBD1. Trimming cost V 2 bases and J 1 base; bases outside gene matches: 2. The CDR3 runs 14 residues. Germline CDR1 is NNHNN and CDR2 is SYGAGS (reference sequence). The CDR3 is CASGDHRGNTEVFF. The CDR3 DNA, read in part, is TGTGCCAGCGGTGACCACAGGGGGAACACAGAAGTCTTC.

Notes on this clone: Gene names and germline match the mouse. The read gets to within 1 residue of the CDR3 end, and the germline J gene fills in the rest. The chain employs TRBV4 and TRBJ1-5, with 7 nucleotides matching TRBD1. V lost 4 bases to trimming and J lost 0 bases; unmatched junction nucleotides: 3. The germline CDR1 and CDR2 sequences are LGHDT and YNNKQL (reference sequence). The CDR3 runs 15 residues. CDR3 in amino acids: CASSSGGYNNQAPLF. CDR3 DNA, as far as it was read: TGTGCCAGCAGCTCAGGGGGATATAACAACCAGGCTCCGCTT.

About this clone itself: Any gene name here is a mouse gene name. The read falls 1 residue short of the CDR3 end, and the missing part is taken from the germline J gene. This rearrangement joins TRBV29 to TRBJ2-7; TRBD1 matches 10 bases. CDR1 is MSHET and CDR2 is SYDVDS in the germline V gene. This CDR3 is built from 13 residues. V lost 4 bases to trimming and J lost 3 bases; unmatched junction nucleotides: 0. The part of the CDR3 DNA that was read is TGTGCTAGCAGTTGGACAGGGGGCTATGAACAGTAC. The encoded protein is CASSWTGGYEQY. The CDR3 reads in full as CASSWTGGYEQYF.

This clone was seen only once. Here the gene names and germline are mouse. The CDR3 extends 1 residue past the end of the read, so its final part is completed from the germline J gene. The chain has TRBV29 and TRBJ1-1; TRBD1 aligns across 7 bases. Germline assignment: CDR1 MSHET and CDR2 SYDVDS. The V gene end was trimmed by 0 bases and the J gene end by 4 bases; junction bases not matched to a gene: 8. This CDR3 comprises 16 residues. CDR3 DNA (partial): TGTGCTAGCAGTTTATCGACAGGGAGAGGGGGCACAGAAGTCTTC. This codes for CASSLSTGRGGTEVF. The whole CDR3 region reads CASSLSTGRGGTEVFF.

About this clone itself: Germline and genes: mouse. From the germline J gene comes the end of the CDR3, since the read stops 1 residue before it. This chain links TRBV1 with TRBJ1-5, with 8 bases identical to TRBD1. CDR3 length: 15 residues. Losses at the gene ends were 1 base for V and 7 bases for J; bases not matched to a gene: 6. Germline assignment: CDR1 NSQYPW and CDR2 LRSPGD (reference sequence). The sequenced part of the CDR3 DNA is TGCACCTGCAGTGCAGCCCGGACAGGGCGGCAGGCTCCGCTT. Translated: CTCSAARTGRQAPL. In full, the CDR3 is CTCSAARTGRQAPLF.

On this clone: Gene names refer to mouse genes. Read coverage stops 1 residue before the CDR3 terminus; the germline J gene supplies the remainder. This sequence joins TRBV19 and TRBJ1-4, with 7 bases that match TRBD1. Trimming cost V 0 bases and J 4 bases; bases outside gene matches: 0. The CDR3 totals 14 residues. Per the germline V gene, CDR1 is FNHDT and CDR2 is SITEND (reference sequence). The covered CDR3 bases are TGTGCCAGCAGTATAGCAGGGGGCAACGAAAGATTATTT. Residues: CASSIAGGNERLF. The full CDR3 is CASSIAGGNERLFF. The full variable domain, in which reference TRBV19 and TRBJ1-4 provide the parts outside the CDR3, is GGIITQTPKFLIGQEGQKLTLKCQQNFNHDTMYWYRQDSGKGLRLIYYSITENDLQKGDLSEGYDASREKKSSFSLTVTSAQKNEMAVFLCASSIAGGNERLFFGHGTKLSVL.

As to this clone: Mouse gene names and germline throughout. The read finishes 1 residue shy of the CDR3 end, and the germline J gene is used to complete it. This chain uses TRBV2 with TRBJ2-3, with 9 bases that match TRBD1. The CDR3 spans 17 residues. The junction had 5 bases not matched to a gene; V was cut back by 0 bases and J by 1 base. From germline, CDR1 is LGHNA and CDR2 YSYQKL. This chain's CDR3 is CASSQDGTGSGAETLYF. The covered CDR3 bases are TGTGCCAGCAGCCAAGACGGGACAGGGAGTGGTGCAGAAACGCTGTAT.

Notes on this clone: Germline and genes: mouse. The CDR3 extends 1 residue past the end of the read, so its final part is completed from the germline J gene. The chain employs TRBV1 and TRBJ2-2, with no clear D. V was trimmed by 1 base and J by 3 bases, leaving 3 bases between them. CDR3 size: 13 residues. In germline, CDR1 is NSQYPW, CDR2 LRSPGD (reference sequence). CDR3: CTCSAADTGQLYF. The CDR3 bases that were read are TGCACCTGCAGTGCAGCAGACACCGGGCAGCTCTAC. The full variable domain, with the rest looked up from reference TRBV1 and TRBJ2-2, is VTLLEQNPRWRLVPRGQAVNLRCILKNSQYPWMSWYQQDLQKQLQWLFTLRSPGDKEVKSLPGADYLATRVTDTELRLQVANMSQGRTLYCTCSAADTGQLYFGEGSKLTVL.

This clone was counted a few times. Germline and genes here are mouse. The read ends 1 residue shy of where the CDR3 ends; the end is completed using the germline J gene. V usage is TRBV13-1 and J usage is TRBJ1-3, with TRBD1 matching over 7 bases. The V segment lost 0 bases and the J segment 0 bases; nucleotides outside the gene matches: 3. Germline V gene lookup returns CDR1 NSHNY and CDR2 SYGAGN. The CDR3 spans 16 residues. The covered CDR3 bases are TGTGCCAGCAGTGATGCAGGGGACAGTTCTGGAAATACGCTCTAT. It codes for CASSDAGDSSGNTLY. The CDR3 in full is CASSDAGDSSGNTLYF.

Details on this clone: Gene names follow the mouse nomenclature. The observed sequence ends 1 residue before the CDR3 terminus, with the missing tail filled in from the germline J gene. The rearrangement uses TRBV19 and TRBJ2-5; 12 bases are shared with TRBD2. Trimming at V came to 2 bases and at J to 3 bases, leaving 1 base not matched to a gene. The CDR3 is made up of 15 amino acids. CDR1 is FNHDT, CDR2 SITEND, per germline (reference sequence). The part of the CDR3 DNA that was read is TGTGCCAGCAGTATGGACTGGGGGGGACAAGACACCCAGTAC. Its protein is CASSMDWGGQDTQY. The full-length CDR3 reads as CASSMDWGGQDTQYF. Filled out from reference TRBV19 and TRBJ2-5, the complete variable domain reads GGIITQTPKFLIGQEGQKLTLKCQQNFNHDTMYWYRQDSGKGLRLIYYSITENDLQKGDLSEGYDASREKKSSFSLTVTSAQKNEMAVFLCASSMDWGGQDTQYFGPGTRLLVL.

With regard to this clone: Mouse gene names and germline throughout. The DNA read from the CDR3 is TGTGCCAGCAGTATACCGGAAACAAACACAGAAGTCTTC. Protein product: CASSIPETNTEVF. The entire CDR3 is CASSIPETNTEVFF. The V call is TRBV19, the J call TRBJ1-1; D gene unclear. The read stops 1 residue short of the end of the CDR3; the missing end is completed from the germline J gene. V lost 1 base and J lost 0, with 7 bases in between. CDR1 FNHDT and CDR2 SITEND come from the germline V gene (reference sequence). This CDR3 has 14 residues. The variable domain in full, with the rest retrieved from reference TRBV19 and TRBJ1-1, is GGIITQTPKFLIGQEGQKLTLKCQQNFNHDTMYWYRQDSGKGLRLIYYSITENDLQKGDLSEGYDASREKKSSFSLTVTSAQKNEMAVFLCASSIPETNTEVFFGKGTRLTVV.

A word on this clone: Gene names denote mouse genes. The CDR3 end is not reached by the read, which stops 1 residue before it; the germline J gene fills it in. The chain employs TRBV29 and TRBJ2-4; 8 bases are a match to TRBD2. The CDR3 extends over 15 amino acids. V gave up 5 bases and J gave up 3 bases; unmatched junction bases: 7. Germline CDR1 and CDR2: MSHET and SYDVDS. CDR3 bases read: TGTGCTAGCAGTGTCGGGGGGGCGCGGCAAAACACCTTGTAC. Translation: CASSVGGARQNTLY. The full CDR3 protein reads CASSVGGARQNTLYF.

This clone came up once. Genes and germline come from the mouse. With the read ending 1 residue before the CDR3 end, the germline J gene is used to fill in that end. V gene TRBV29 combines with J gene TRBJ1-1; 9 bases are a match to TRBD1. The germline CDR1 and CDR2 sequences are MSHET and SYDVDS. CDR3 length: 15 amino acids. The junction had 5 bases not matched to a gene; V was cut back by 3 bases and J by 3 bases. CDR3 DNA, as far as it was read: TGTGCTAGCAGTTTCGCCAGGACAGGGGACACAGAAGTCTTC. It yields the protein CASSFARTGDTEVF. In full, the CDR3 is CASSFARTGDTEVFF.

Worth noting for this clone: Gene names denote mouse genes. The read terminates 1 residue ahead of where the CDR3 ends, so the germline J gene completes it. The chain couples TRBV13-1 to TRBJ2-7; D perhaps matches TRBD1 (6 bases). The CDR3 spans 12 residues. Germline CDR1 NSHNY, CDR2 SYGAGN. Deletions cut 3 bases from V and 6 bases from J, with 10 bases between. CDR3 DNA, as far as it was read: TGTGCCAGCAGTGTGCAGGGGTTTGAACAGTAC. This codes for CASSVQGFEQY. In full, the CDR3 reads CASSVQGFEQYF.

The sample holds a few counts of this clone. Any gene name here is a mouse gene name. With the read ending 1 residue before the CDR3 end, the germline J gene is used to fill in that end. This chain links TRBV5 with TRBJ1-3, with D maybe TRBD1 (5 bases). V was shortened by 1 base and J by 0 bases, with 7 bases between the two germline ends. The V gene's germline CDR1 is LGHNA and CDR2 YNLKQL (reference sequence). The CDR3 extends over 15 amino acids. CDR3 protein: CASSQGTTSGNTLYF. CDR3 bases read: TGTGCCAGCAGCCAAGGGACAACTTCTGGAAATACGCTCTAT.

With respect to this clone: Each gene name is a mouse one. The read ends 1 residue shy of where the CDR3 ends; the end is completed using the germline J gene. The chain is built from TRBV13-3 and TRBJ2-5; no definite D call. CDR1 NNHDY and CDR2 SYVADS come from the germline V gene. V was cut by 2 bases and J by 4 bases, with 5 bases left in between. The CDR3 sequence is 12 residues long. CDR3 sequence reads: CASSEGKDTQYF. The CDR3 DNA, read in part, is TGTGCCAGCAGTGAAGGCAAAGACACCCAGTAC.

The table lists this clone with a few counts. Mouse gene names and germline throughout. The read comes to an end 1 residue before the CDR3 does, leaving the germline J gene to fill in the end. The chain uses TRBV29 and TRBJ2-7; D is uncertain. The V end lost 7 bases, the J end lost 1 base, and 11 bases lay between the germline ends. This CDR3 spans 13 amino acids. Germline CDR1 reads MSHET; CDR2 reads SYDVDS. The part of the CDR3 DNA that was read is TGTGCTAGCACCGGTTCCGGTTCCTATGAACAGTAC. This gives the protein CASTGSGSYEQY. The complete CDR3 sequence is CASTGSGSYEQYF.

A remark on this clone: The genes are named according to mouse. The observed sequence ends 1 residue before the CDR3 terminus, with the missing tail filled in from the germline J gene. V gene TRBV4 combines with J gene TRBJ1-2; 10 positions agree with TRBD1. Germline V CDR1 and CDR2: LGHDT, YNNKQL (reference sequence). V dropped 5 bases and J dropped 0; count of bases not matched to a gene: 3. The CDR3 loop spans 15 amino acids. CDR3 sequence reads: CASSPGQGANSDYTF. The covered CDR3 bases are TGTGCCAGCAGCCCCGGACAGGGGGCAAACTCCGACTACACC.

As for this clone: Gene names and germline refer to mouse. Read coverage stops 1 residue before the CDR3 terminus; the germline J gene supplies the remainder. This sequence joins TRBV19 and TRBJ2-2; D is ambiguous. V lost 1 base, J lost 4 bases, and 2 bases lay in between. In germline, CDR1 is FNHDT, CDR2 SITEND (reference sequence). The CDR3 sequence is 12 residues long. CDR3 sequence reads: CASSILTGQLYF. CDR3 bases read: TGTGCCAGCAGTATACTCACCGGGCAGCTCTAC.

As regards this clone: Germline and genes here are mouse. The CDR3 end is not reached by the read, which stops 1 residue before it; the germline J gene fills it in. V is TRBV13-3 and J is TRBJ2-2; 9 bases match TRBD1. Germline assignment: CDR1 NNHDY and CDR2 SYVADS. The V gene end was trimmed by 4 bases and the J gene end by 1 base; junction bases not matched to a gene: 2. The CDR3 has 15 amino acids. CDR3 region: CASSRQGGNTGQLYF. The covered CDR3 bases are TGTGCCAGCAGTCGACAGGGGGGAAACACCGGGCAGCTCTAC.

Concerning this clone: Gene names are mouse gene names. The observed sequence ends 1 residue before the CDR3 terminus, with the missing tail filled in from the germline J gene. The chain joins TRBV2 to TRBJ2-3, with TRBD2 identical over 9 bases. The V gene's germline CDR1 is LGHNA and CDR2 YSYQKL. The CDR3 has 15 residues. After removal of 4 bases from V and 1 base from J, the junction contained 3 bases not matched to a gene. The CDR3 bases that were read are TGTGCCAGCAGCCCACTGGGGGGTGGTGCAGAAACGCTGTAT. Translation gives CASSPLGGGAETLY. The CDR3 as a whole reads CASSPLGGGAETLYF.

A note on this clone: Mouse names are used for the genes. The part of the CDR3 DNA that was read is TGTGCCAGCAGTGGCCGGGACAACTATGCTGAGCAGTTC. The encoded protein is CASSGRDNYAEQF. The complete CDR3 protein is CASSGRDNYAEQFF. This chain connects TRBV13-3 to TRBJ2-1, with D tentatively TRBD1 or TRBD2 (5 bases each). The read stops 1 residue short of the end of the CDR3; the missing end is completed from the germline J gene. Germline CDR1 is NNHDY and CDR2 is SYVADS. Trimming pared 3 bases from V and 1 base from J, leaving 8 bases between. The CDR3 consists of 14 residues.

Of note for this clone: Genes here carry mouse names. The CDR3 is cut off 1 residue early in the read; its end comes from the germline J gene. V is TRBV13-2 and J is TRBJ1-2; D perhaps matches TRBD1 (6 bases). The CDR3 runs to 14 residues. Germline CDR1 reads NNHNN; CDR2 reads SYGAGS (reference sequence). V was cut by 0 bases and J by 1 base, with 7 bases left in between. Partial CDR3 DNA: TGTGCCAGCGGTGATGGGGGGCTAAACTCCGACTACACC. Its translation: CASGDGGLNSDYT. The CDR3 as a whole reads CASGDGGLNSDYTF.

As for this clone: Genes here carry mouse names. The read terminates 1 residue ahead of where the CDR3 ends, so the germline J gene completes it. The rearrangement joins TRBV13-2 to TRBJ1-1; D call uncertain. Trimming pared 0 bases from V and 0 bases from J, leaving 9 bases between. The CDR3 has 15 residues. Germline CDR1 and CDR2: NNHNN and SYGAGS (reference sequence). CDR3 sequence: CASGDAPLANTEVFF. CDR3 DNA, as far as it was read: TGTGCCAGCGGTGATGCCCCGCTTGCAAACACAGAAGTCTTC.

As regards this clone: Gene names and germline refer to mouse. The sequence runs out 1 residue before the end of the CDR3; the remainder is reconstructed from the germline J gene. The rearrangement joins TRBV5 to TRBJ2-1; 10 bases align to TRBD1. With 2 bases clipped from V and 7 bases from J, the junction kept 2 bases outside the gene matches. CDR3 size: 14 residues. The V gene's germline CDR1 is LGHNA and CDR2 YNLKQL (reference sequence). The DNA read from the CDR3 is TGTGCCAGCAGCCAACCGGGACAGGGGGCTGAGCAGTTC. Translated: CASSQPGQGAEQF. The full CDR3 is CASSQPGQGAEQFF.

Concerning this clone: The germline and genes are mouse ones. The CDR3 extends 1 residue past the end of the read, so its final part is completed from the germline J gene. V gene TRBV9 combines with J gene TRBJ2-4, with D perhaps matching TRBD1 or TRBD2 (5 bases each). TRBV9 is a pseudogene. The CDR3 runs 14 residues. Deletions cut 3 bases from V and 3 bases from J, with 10 bases between. CDR3 sequence: CARSFRGRQNTLYF. The part of the CDR3 DNA that was read is TGTGCCAGAAGCTTCCGGGGGAGACAAAACACCTTGTAC.